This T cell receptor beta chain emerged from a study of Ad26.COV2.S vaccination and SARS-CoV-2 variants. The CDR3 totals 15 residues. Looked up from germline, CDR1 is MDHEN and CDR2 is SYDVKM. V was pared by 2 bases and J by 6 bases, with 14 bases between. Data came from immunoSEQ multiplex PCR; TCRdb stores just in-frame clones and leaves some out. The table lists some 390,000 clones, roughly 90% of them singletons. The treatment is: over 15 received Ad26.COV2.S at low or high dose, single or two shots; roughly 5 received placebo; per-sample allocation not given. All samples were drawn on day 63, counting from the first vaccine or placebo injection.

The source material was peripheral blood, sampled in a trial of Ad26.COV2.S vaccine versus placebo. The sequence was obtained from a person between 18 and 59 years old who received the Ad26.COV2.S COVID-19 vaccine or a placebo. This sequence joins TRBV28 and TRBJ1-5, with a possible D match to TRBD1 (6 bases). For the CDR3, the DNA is TGTGCCAGCAGTTTAGGGGGGCGCGCAGGTCAGCCCCAGCATTTT. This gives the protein CASSLGGRAGQPQHF.